Described below is a single T cell receptor (beta chain) sequence and its context. The germline CDR1 and CDR2 sequences are SNHLY and FYNNEI. After removal of 11 bases from V and 4 bases from J, the junction contained 13 bases not matched to a gene. CDR3 length: 15 amino acids. These data belong to a study of blood T cell repertoires in COVID-19. Study-level information: Researchers got acute and convalescent COVID-19 samples from the United States, Italy and Spain.

Profiling relied on immunoSEQ multiplex PCR, and the TCRdb table lists in-frame clones only, not all of them. The sample records some 97,000 clones, about 89% being singletons. Material: peripheral blood. The TCR originated in a man aged 45 to 65 with active COVID-19. The rearrangement links TRBV2 to TRBJ2-7; 11 bases map to TRBD1. The CDR3 loop reads CAGLGFGTGGYEQYF. The CDR3 bases are TGTGCCGGGCTCGGGTTCGGGACAGGGGGTTACGAGCAGTACTTC. Using reference TRBV2 and TRBJ2-7 for the parts outside the CDR3, the full variable domain is EPEVTQTPSHQVTQMGQEVILRCVPISNHLYFYWYRQILGQKVEFLVSFYNNEISEKSEIFDDQFSVERPDGSNFTLKIRSTKLEDSAMYFCAGLGFGTGGYEQYFGPGTRLTVT.